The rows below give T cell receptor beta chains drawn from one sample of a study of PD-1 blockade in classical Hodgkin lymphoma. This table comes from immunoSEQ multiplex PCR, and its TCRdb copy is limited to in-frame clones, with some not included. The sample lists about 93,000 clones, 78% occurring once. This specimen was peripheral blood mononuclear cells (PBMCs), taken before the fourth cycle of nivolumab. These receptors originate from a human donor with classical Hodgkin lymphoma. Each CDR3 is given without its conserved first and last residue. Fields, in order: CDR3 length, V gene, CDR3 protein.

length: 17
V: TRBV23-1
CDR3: ASSQGWTSGRGTIETQY

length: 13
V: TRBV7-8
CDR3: ASSLILGPYNEQF

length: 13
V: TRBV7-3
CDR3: ASSFLPAGSYEQY

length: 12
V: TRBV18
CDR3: ASSPPGGWTEAF

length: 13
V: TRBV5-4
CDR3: ASSLGRSTWVPLH

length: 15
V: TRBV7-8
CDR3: ASSLAGRGSYNSPLH

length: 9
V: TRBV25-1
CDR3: ASSDRYEQY

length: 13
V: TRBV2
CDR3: ASSRDRVGQETQY

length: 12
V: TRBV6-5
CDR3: ASRDTGGGNTIY

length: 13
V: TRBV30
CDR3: AWSVSDRDNQPQH

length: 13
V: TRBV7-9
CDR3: ASSWGQGGVETQY

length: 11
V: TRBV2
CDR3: ASTRDRNYEQY

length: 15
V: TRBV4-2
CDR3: ASSQDFAQGEGNIQY

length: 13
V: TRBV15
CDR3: ATSALGQLQETQY

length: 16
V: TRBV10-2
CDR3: ASSDSFEQFVMNTEAF

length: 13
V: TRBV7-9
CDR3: ASSPRNFGAYEQY

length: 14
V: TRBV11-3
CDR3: ASSFGLAISYNEQF

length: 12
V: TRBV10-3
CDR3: AISGRGVNYGYT

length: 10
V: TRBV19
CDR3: ASSSRGDEQF

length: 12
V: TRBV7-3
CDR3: ASSPSGGGTEAF

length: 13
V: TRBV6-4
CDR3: ASSEGTGGSFTQY

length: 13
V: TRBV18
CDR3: ASSPPTTGGHGYT

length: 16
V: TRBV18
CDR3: ASSPHGRTRIVNTEAF